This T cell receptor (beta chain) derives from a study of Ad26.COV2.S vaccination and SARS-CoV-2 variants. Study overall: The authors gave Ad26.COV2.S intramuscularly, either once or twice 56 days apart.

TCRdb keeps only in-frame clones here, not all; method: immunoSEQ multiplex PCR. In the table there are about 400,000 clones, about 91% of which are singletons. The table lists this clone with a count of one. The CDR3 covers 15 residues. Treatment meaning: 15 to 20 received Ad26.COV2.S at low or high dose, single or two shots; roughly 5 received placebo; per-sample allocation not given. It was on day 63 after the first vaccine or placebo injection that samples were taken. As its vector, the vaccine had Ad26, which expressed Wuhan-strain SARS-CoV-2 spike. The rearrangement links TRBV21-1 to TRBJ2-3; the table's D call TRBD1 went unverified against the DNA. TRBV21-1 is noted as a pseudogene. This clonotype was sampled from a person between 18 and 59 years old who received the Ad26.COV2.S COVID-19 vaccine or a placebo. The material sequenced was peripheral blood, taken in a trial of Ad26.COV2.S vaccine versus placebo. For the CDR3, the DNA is TGTGCCAGCAGCCCTCGGGGCAGGGGGCTGGGTACGCAGTATTTT. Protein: CASSPRGRGLGTQYF.